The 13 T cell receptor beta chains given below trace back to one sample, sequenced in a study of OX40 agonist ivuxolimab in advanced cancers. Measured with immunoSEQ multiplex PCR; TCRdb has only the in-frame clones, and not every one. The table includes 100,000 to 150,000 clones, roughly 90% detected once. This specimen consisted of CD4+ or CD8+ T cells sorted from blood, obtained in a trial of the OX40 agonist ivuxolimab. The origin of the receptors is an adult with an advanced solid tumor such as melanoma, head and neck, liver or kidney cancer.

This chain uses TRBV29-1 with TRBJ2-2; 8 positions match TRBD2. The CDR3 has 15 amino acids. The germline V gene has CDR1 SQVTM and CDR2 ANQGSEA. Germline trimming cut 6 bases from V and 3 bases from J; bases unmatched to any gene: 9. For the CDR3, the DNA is TGCAGCGTCCAAGGGGCGGGGGGATACACCGGGGAGCTGTTTTTT. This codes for CSVQGAGGYTGELFF.

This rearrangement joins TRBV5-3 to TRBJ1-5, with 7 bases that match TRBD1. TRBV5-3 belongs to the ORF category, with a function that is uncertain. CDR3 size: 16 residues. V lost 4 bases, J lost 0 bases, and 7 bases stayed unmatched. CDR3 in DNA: TGTGCCAGAAGCGAACAGGGGCCTTATAGCAATCAGCCCCAGCATTTT. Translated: CARSEQGPYSNQPQHF.

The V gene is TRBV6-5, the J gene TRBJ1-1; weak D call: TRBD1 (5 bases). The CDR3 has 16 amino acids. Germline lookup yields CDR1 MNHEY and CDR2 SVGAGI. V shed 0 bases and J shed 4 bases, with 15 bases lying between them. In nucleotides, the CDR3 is TGTGCCAGCAGTTACTCATTGGTGGGGGTAGGCACTGAAGCTTTCTTT. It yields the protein CASSYSLVGVGTEAFF.

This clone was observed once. CDR3 DNA sequence: TGTGCCAGTAGTACTACAGGGGGCGGGCAGCCCCAGCATTTT. Amino acids: CASSTTGGGQPQHF. This chain links TRBV19 with TRBJ1-5; 9 bases are a match to TRBD1. V was clipped by 4 bases and J by 7 bases; unmatched bases: 5. The germline V gene has CDR1 LNHDA and CDR2 SQIVND (reference sequence). CDR3 size: 14 residues.

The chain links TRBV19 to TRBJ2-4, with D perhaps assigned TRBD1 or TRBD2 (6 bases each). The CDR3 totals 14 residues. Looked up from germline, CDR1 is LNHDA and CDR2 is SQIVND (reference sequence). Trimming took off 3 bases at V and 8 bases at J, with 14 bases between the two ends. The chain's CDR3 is CASSITGRRDIQYF. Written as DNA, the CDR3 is TGTGCCAGTAGTATCACAGGGAGGAGGGACATTCAGTACTTC. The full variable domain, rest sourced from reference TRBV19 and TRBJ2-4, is DGGITQSPKYLFRKEGQNVTLSCEQNLNHDAMYWYRQDPGQGLRLIYYSQIVNDFQKGDIAEGYSVSREKKESFPLTVTSAQKNPTAFYLCASSITGRRDIQYFGAGTRLSVL.

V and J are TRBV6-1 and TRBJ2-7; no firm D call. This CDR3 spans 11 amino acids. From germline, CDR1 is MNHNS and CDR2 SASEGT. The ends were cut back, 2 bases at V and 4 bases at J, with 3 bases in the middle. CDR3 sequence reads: CASSEKYEQYF. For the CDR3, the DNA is TGTGCCAGCAGTGAAAAGTACGAGCAGTACTTC.

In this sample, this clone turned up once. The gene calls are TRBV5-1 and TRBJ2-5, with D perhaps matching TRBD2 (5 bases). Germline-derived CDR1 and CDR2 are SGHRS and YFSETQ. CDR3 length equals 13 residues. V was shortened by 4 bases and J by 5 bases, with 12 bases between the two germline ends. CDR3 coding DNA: TGCGCCAGCAGCGTCGCGGGCGGGGAGACCCAGTACTTC. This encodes CASSVAGGETQYF.

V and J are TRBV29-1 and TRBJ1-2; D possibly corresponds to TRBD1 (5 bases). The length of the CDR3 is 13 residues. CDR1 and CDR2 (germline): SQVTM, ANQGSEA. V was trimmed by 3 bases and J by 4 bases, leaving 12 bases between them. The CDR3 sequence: CSVDAQGSYGYTF. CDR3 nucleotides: TGCAGCGTTGACGCTCAGGGTAGCTATGGCTACACCTTC.

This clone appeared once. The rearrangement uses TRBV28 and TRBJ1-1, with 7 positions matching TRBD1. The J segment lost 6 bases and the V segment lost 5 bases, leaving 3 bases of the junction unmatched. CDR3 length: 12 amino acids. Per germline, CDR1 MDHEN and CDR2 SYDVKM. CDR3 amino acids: CASSRTGPEAFF. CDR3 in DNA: TGTGCCAGCAGTAGGACAGGACCTGAAGCTTTCTTT.

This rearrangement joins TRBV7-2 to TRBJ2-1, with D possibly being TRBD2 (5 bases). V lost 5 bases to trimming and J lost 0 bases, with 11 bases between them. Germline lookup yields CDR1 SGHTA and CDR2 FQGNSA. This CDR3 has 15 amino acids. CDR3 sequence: CASSLRDFSYNEQFF. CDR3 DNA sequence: TGTGCCAGCAGCCTCCGGGATTTCTCCTACAATGAGCAGTTCTTC.

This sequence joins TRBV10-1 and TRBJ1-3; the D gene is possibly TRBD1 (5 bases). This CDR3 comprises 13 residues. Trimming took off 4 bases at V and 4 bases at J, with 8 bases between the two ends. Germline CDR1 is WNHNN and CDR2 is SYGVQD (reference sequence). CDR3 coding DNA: TGCGCCAGCAGTGCGAACAGGGGAAACACCATATATTTT. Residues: CASSANRGNTIYF.

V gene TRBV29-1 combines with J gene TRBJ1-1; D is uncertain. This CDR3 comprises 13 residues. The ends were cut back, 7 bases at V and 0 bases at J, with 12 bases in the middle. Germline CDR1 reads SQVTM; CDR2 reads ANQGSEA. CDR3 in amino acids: CSAKGFMNTEAFF. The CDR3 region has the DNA TGCAGCGCTAAAGGGTTTATGAACACTGAAGCTTTCTTT.

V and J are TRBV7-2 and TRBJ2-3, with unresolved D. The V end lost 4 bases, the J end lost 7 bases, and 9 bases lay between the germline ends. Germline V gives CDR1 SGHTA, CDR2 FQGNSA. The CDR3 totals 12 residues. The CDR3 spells CASSSTSYTQYF. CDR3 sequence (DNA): TGTGCCAGCAGCTCCACGAGTTATACGCAGTATTTT.